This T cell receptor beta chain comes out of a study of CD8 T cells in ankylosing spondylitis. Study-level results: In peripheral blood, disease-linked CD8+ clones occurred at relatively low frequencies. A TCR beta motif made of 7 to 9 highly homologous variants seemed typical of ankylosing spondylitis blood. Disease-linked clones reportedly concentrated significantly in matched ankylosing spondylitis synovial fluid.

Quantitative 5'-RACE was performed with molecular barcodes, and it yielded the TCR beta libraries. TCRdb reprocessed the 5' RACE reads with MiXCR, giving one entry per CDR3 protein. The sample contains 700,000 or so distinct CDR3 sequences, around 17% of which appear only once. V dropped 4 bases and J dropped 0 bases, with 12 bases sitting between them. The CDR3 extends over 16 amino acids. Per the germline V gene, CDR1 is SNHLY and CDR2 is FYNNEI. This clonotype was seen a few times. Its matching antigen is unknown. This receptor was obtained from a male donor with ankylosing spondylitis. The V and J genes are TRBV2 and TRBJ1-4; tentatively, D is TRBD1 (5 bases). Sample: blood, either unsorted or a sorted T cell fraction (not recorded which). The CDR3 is CASSVWQGATNEKLFF. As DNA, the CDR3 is TGTGCCAGCAGTGTTTGGCAGGGAGCAACTAATGAAAAACTGTTTTTT.